These 3 T cell receptor beta chains share one sample of origin, sequenced in a study of blood T cell repertoires in COVID-19. TCRdb keeps only in-frame clones here, not all; method: immunoSEQ multiplex PCR. The data contain about 160,000 clones, around nine tenths of them singletons. Sequenced sample: PBMCs or T cells enriched from blood (not recorded which). The receptors shown here come from a woman in her 50s who had recovered from COVID-19.

This clone was counted between two and nine times. The chain combines TRBV7-9 with TRBJ2-5; weak D call: TRBD2 (5 bases). CDR3 length: 17 amino acids. Between the trimmed V and J ends, which lost 5 bases and 1 base, there was a span of 20 bases. CDR1 and CDR2 (germline): SEHNR, FQNEAQ (reference sequence). The CDR3 reads CASSPGMGAESQETQYF. CDR3 nucleotides: TGTGCCAGCAGCCCCGGGATGGGAGCGGAGTCCCAAGAGACCCAGTACTTC.

The CDR3 sequence: CASSFGEDEHF. DNA for the CDR3: TGTGCCAGCAGTTTTGGGGAGGATGAGCATTTT. This rearrangement joins TRBV12-3 or TRBV12-4 to TRBJ1-5; D gene uncertain. The CDR3 length is 11 residues. V dropped 3 bases and J dropped 14 bases, with 11 bases sitting between them.

In nucleotides, the CDR3 is TGTGCCAGCAGTTCCGACAGGGGTGGCTACACCTTC. It codes for CASSSDRGGYTF. The rearrangement uses TRBV6-2 or TRBV6-3 and TRBJ1-2, with 8 bases aligning to TRBD1. V dropped 4 bases and J dropped 7; count of bases not matched to a gene: 2. This CDR3 spans 12 amino acids. Germline loops: CDR1 MNHEY, CDR2 SVGEGT.